A single sample gave rise to the 12 T cell receptor beta chains below, sequenced in a study of blood T cell repertoires in COVID-19. Clones were read by immunoSEQ multiplex PCR, and TCRdb kept only the in-frame ones, dropping some. This table holds approximately 380,000 clones, around 89% found once. Material for sequencing was PBMCs or T cells enriched from blood (not recorded which). Receptors were obtained from a woman aged 18-30 years who had recovered from COVID-19.

The genes are TRBV5-1 and TRBJ2-1, with 8 nucleotides matching TRBD1. The germline V gene has CDR1 SGHRS and CDR2 YFSETQ. V lost 0 bases, J lost 8 bases, and 4 bases stayed unmatched. The CDR3 is 14 residues long. CDR3 nucleotides: TGCGCCAGCAGCTTGGAATCAGGGGGCCATGAGCAGTTCTTC. It codes for CASSLESGGHEQFF.

The gene calls are TRBV7-3 and TRBJ2-3; TRBD1 might be the D (5 bases). CDR3 size: 13 residues. Germline V CDR1 and CDR2: SGHTA, FQGTGA. V was shortened by 0 bases and J by 8 bases, with 9 bases between the two germline ends. The CDR3 sequence: CASSLTSQGTQYF. The CDR3 nucleotides read TGTGCCAGCAGCTTAACGTCGCAGGGTACGCAGTATTTT.

The J gene is TRBJ2-1, the V gene TRBV12-3 or TRBV12-4; 7 nucleotides agree with TRBD1. Trimming at V came to 5 bases and at J to 8 bases, leaving 6 bases not matched to a gene. The CDR3 length is 13 residues. The CDR3 spells CASSRQGPDEQFF. The CDR3 nucleotides are TGTGCCAGCAGTAGACAGGGACCCGATGAGCAGTTCTTC.

The V gene is TRBV6-5, the J gene TRBJ1-5; D may be TRBD1 (6 bases). V dropped 6 bases and J dropped 2 bases, with 11 bases sitting between them. Germline CDR1 and CDR2: MNHEY and SVGAGI. The CDR3 length is 14 residues. The DNA of the CDR3 is TGTGCCAGCAGGGACAGAATCGGCAATCAGCCCCAGCATTTT. Translating gives CASRDRIGNQPQHF.

This clone was observed a single time. The chain's CDR3 is CASIGPGETYEQYF. Written as DNA, the CDR3 is TGTGCCAGCATCGGGCCAGGGGAGACCTACGAGCAGTACTTC. V usage is TRBV25-1 and J usage is TRBJ2-7; possibly TRBD1 for D (6 bases). V gave up 7 bases and J gave up 2 bases, with 15 bases separating them. The V gene's germline CDR1 is MGHDK and CDR2 SYGVNS. This CDR3 is 14 amino acids long.

J is TRBJ1-4 and V is TRBV6-1, with D hard to call. V was cut by 2 bases and J by 6 bases, with 10 bases left in between. Germline V gene sequence: CDR1 MNHNS, CDR2 SASEGT. The CDR3 sequence is 14 residues long. CDR3 loop: CASSEIGVHEKLFF. Here the CDR3 DNA reads TGTGCCAGCAGTGAAATCGGGGTCCATGAAAAACTGTTTTTT.

V gene TRBV6-2 or TRBV6-3 combines with J gene TRBJ2-5; no firm D call. V was trimmed by 2 bases and J by 1 base, leaving 8 bases between them. From germline, CDR1 is MNHEY and CDR2 SVGEGT. The CDR3 runs 14 residues. CDR3 bases: TGTGCCAGCAGTTACAGAGCCCTCCAAGAGACCCAGTACTTC. Protein product: CASSYRALQETQYF.

This clone was seen more than once but under ten times. The CDR3 region is CASSSGAAGYMDGYTF. CDR3 DNA: TGTGCCAGCAGTTCCGGTGCGGCAGGGTATATGGATGGCTACACCTTC. The gene calls are TRBV27 and TRBJ1-2; the D gene is possibly TRBD1 (5 bases). The V end lost 4 bases, the J end lost 6 bases, and 21 bases lay between the germline ends. The CDR3 runs 16 residues. The germline CDR1 and CDR2 sequences are MNHEY and SMNVEV (reference sequence).

J is TRBJ2-1 and V is TRBV14, with D uncertain. Germline V gene sequence: CDR1 SGHDN, CDR2 FVKESK. CDR3 length: 14 amino acids. V was shortened by 2 bases and J by 6 bases, with 11 bases between the two germline ends. Written as DNA, the CDR3 is TGTGCCAGCAGCCAACTAGTCAGCTCCAATGAGCAGTTCTTC. The encoded protein is CASSQLVSSNEQFF.

This clone was seen once. The chain joins TRBV4-3 to TRBJ2-3; 10 positions agree with TRBD2. V lost 0 bases and J lost 0; bases outside the gene matches: 9. CDR3 length equals 19 residues. Germline V gene sequence: CDR1 LGHNA, CDR2 YSLEER. The CDR3 loop is CASSQEPSLAGGSTDTQYF. CDR3 nucleotide sequence: TGCGCCAGCAGCCAAGAACCCTCGTTAGCGGGGGGAAGCACAGATACGCAGTATTTT.

The DNA for the CDR3 is TGTGCCAGCAGTGAACTCTTTTCGGGGGGGCGCGGAAACACCATATATTTT. This encodes CASSELFSGGRGNTIYF. The rearrangement uses TRBV6-1 and TRBJ1-3, with D possibly matching TRBD1 (6 bases). The CDR3 covers 17 residues. Trimming took 2 bases from V and 4 from J, leaving 18 bases between them. The germline V gene has CDR1 MNHNS and CDR2 SASEGT.

The rearrangement joins TRBV5-1 to TRBJ2-1, with D perhaps matching TRBD1 (6 bases). Germline V gives CDR1 SGHRS, CDR2 YFSETQ. Trimming stripped 4 bases from V and 9 bases from J, with 11 bases between. The CDR3 extends over 12 amino acids. The CDR3 region is CASSPRGTEQFF. The DNA for the CDR3 is TGCGCCAGCAGCCCAAGGGGGACTGAGCAGTTCTTC.